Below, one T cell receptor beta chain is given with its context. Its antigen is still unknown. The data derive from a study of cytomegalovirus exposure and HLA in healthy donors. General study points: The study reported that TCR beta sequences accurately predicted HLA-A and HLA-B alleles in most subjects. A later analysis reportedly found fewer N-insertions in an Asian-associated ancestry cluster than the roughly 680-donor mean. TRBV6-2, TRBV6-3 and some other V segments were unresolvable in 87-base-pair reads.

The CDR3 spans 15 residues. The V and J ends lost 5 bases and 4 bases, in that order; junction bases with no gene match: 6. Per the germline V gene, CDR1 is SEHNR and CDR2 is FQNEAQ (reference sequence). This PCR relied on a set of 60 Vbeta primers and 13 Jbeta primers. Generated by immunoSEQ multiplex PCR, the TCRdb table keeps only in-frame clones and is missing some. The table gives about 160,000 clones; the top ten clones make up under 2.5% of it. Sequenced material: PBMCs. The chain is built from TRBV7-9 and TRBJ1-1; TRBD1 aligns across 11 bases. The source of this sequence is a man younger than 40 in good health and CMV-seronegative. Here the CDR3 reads CASSPGQGASTEAFF. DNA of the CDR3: TGTGCCAGCAGCCCAGGACAGGGGGCAAGCACTGAAGCTTTCTTT.